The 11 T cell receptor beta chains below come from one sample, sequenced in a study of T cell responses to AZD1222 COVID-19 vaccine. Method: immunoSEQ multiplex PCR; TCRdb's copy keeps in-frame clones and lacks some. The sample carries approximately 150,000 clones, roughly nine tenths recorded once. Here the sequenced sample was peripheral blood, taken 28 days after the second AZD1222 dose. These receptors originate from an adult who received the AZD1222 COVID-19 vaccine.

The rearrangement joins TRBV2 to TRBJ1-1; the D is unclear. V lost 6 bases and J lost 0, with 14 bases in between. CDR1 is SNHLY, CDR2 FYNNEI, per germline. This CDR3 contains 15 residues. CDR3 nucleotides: TGTGCCAGCAGCCCCCGTTTAGATTTGAACACTGAAGCTTTCTTT. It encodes CASSPRLDLNTEAFF.

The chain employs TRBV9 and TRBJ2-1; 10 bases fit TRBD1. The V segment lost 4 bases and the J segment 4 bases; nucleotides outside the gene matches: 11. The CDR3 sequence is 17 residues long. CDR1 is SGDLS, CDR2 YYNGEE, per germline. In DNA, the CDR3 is TGTGCCAGCAGCCCTCCCTCCGACAGGGGGCAATACAATGAGCAGTTCTTC. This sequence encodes CASSPPSDRGQYNEQFF.

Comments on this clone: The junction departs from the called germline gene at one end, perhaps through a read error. CDR3 residues: CAGSRLAEYEQYF. The CDR3 DNA sequence: TGTGCCGGCAGCCGACTAGCGGAATACGAGCAGTACTTC. The chain combines TRBV7-9 with TRBJ2-7; TRBD2 agrees at 9 bases. Germline CDR1 reads SEHNR; CDR2 reads FQNEAQ (reference sequence). The CDR3 length is 13 residues.

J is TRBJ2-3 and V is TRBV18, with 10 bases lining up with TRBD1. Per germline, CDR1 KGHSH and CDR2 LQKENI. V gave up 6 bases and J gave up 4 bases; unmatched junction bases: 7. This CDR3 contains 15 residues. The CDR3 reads CASSSTGGVADTQYF. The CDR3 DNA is TGTGCCAGCTCCTCGACAGGGGGCGTAGCAGATACGCAGTATTTT.

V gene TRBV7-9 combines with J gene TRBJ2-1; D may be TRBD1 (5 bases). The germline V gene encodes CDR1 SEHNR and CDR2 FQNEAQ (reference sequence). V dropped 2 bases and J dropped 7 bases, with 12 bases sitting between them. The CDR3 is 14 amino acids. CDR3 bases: TGTGCCAGCAGCTTATCATCAGGGTCAAATGAGCAGTTCTTC. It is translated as CASSLSSGSNEQFF.

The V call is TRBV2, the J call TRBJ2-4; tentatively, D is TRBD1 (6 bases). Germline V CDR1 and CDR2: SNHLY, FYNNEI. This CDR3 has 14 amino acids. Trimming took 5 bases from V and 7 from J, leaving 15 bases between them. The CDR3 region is CASSTGLHRNIQYF. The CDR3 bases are TGTGCCAGCAGTACAGGGTTACATAGGAACATTCAGTACTTC.

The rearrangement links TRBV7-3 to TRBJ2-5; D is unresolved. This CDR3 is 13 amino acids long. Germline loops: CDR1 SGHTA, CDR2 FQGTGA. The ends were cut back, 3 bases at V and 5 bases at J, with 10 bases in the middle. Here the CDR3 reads CASSFNKGETQYF. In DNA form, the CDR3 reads TGTGCCAGCAGCTTTAATAAAGGGGAGACCCAGTACTTC.

CDR3 DNA sequence: TGTGCCAGCAGTTTAAGGGGGCGAAGGTGGCAGTTCTTC. It yields the protein CASSLRGRRWQFF. The chain combines TRBV12-3 or TRBV12-4 with TRBJ2-1; 7 bases fit TRBD1. The CDR3 is 13 residues long. The V and J ends lost 2 bases and 12 bases, in that order; junction bases with no gene match: 7.

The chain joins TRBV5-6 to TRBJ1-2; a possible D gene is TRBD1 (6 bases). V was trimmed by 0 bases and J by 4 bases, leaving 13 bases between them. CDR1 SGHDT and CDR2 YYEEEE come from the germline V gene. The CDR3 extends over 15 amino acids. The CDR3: CASSLEGRGRYGYTF. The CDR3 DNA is TGTGCCAGCAGCTTGGAAGGCAGGGGACGCTATGGCTACACCTTC.

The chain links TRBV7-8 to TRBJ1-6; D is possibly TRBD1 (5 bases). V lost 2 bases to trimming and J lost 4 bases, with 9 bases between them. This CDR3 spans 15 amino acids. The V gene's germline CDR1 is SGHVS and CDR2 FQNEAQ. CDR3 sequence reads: CASSLQGEYNSPLHF. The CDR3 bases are TGTGCCAGCAGCTTACAGGGCGAGTATAATTCACCCCTCCACTTT.

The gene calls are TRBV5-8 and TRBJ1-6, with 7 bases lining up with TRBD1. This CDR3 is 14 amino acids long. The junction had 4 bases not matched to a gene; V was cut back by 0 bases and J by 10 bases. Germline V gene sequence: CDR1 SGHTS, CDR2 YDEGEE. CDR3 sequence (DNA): TGTGCCAGCAGCTTGGTGCAGGGGGGGTCACCCCTCCACTTT. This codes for CASSLVQGGSPLHF.